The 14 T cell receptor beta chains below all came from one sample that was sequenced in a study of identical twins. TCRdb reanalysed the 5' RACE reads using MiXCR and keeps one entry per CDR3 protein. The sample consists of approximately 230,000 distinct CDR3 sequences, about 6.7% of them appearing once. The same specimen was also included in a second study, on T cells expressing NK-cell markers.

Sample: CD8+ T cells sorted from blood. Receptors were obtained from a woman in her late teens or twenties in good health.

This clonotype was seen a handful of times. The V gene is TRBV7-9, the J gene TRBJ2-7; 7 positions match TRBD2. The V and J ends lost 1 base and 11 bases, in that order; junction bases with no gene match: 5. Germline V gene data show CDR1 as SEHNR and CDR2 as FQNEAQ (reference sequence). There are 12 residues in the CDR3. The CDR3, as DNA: TGTGCCAGCAGCTTAGGGGGGGGAAGTAAGTACTTC. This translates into CASSLGGGSKYF.

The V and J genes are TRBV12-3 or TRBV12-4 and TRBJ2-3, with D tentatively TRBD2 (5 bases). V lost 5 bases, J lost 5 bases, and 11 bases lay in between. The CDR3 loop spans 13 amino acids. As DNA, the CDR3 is TGTGCCAGCAGTCCGGAACGGGAAGATACGCAGTATTTT. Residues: CASSPEREDTQYF.

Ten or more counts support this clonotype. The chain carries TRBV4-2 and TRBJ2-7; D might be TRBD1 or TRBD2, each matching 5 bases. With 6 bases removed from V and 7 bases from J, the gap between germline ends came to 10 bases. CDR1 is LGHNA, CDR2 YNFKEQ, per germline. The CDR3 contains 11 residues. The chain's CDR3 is CASSFEGEQYF. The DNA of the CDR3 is TGTGCCAGCAGTTTCGAGGGGGAGCAGTACTTC.

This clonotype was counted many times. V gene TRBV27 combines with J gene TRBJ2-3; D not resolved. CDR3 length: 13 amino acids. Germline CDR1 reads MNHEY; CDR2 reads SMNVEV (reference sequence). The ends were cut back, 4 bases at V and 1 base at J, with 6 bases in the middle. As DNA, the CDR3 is TGTGCCAGCAGTTATTCCGGCACAGATACGCAGTATTTT. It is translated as CASSYSGTDTQYF.

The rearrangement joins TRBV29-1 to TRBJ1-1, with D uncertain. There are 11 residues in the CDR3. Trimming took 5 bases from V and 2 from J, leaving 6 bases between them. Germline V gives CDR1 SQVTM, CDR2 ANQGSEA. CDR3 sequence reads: CSVLTNTEAFF. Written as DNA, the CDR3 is TGCAGCGTTCTTACAAACACTGAAGCTTTCTTT.

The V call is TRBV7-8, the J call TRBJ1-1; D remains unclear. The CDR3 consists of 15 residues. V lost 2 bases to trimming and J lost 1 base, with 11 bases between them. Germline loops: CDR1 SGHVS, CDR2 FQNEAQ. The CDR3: CASSLTVSRNTEAFF. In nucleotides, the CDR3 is TGTGCCAGCAGCTTAACAGTTAGTCGGAACACTGAAGCTTTCTTT. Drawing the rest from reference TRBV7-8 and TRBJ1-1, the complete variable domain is GAGVSQSPRYKVAKRGQDVALRCDPISGHVSLFWYQQALGQGPEFLTYFQNEAQLDKSGLPSDRFFAERPEGSVSTLKIQRTQQEDSAVYLCASSLTVSRNTEAFFGQGTRLTVV.

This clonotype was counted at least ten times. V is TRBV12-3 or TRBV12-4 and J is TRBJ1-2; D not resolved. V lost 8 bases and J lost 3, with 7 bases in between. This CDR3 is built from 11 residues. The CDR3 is CASVRDYGYTF. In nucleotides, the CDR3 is TGTGCCAGCGTCAGAGACTATGGCTACACCTTC.

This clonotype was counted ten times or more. The CDR3 loop is CASSLRQGPYNEQFF. The CDR3 coding sequence is TGTGCCAGCAGCTTGAGACAGGGGCCCTACAATGAGCAGTTCTTC. The chain joins TRBV7-8 to TRBJ2-1, with 8 nucleotides matching TRBD1. This CDR3 comprises 15 residues. Germline V gene lookup returns CDR1 SGHVS and CDR2 FQNEAQ. The V gene end was trimmed by 3 bases and the J gene end by 2 bases; junction bases not matched to a gene: 3.

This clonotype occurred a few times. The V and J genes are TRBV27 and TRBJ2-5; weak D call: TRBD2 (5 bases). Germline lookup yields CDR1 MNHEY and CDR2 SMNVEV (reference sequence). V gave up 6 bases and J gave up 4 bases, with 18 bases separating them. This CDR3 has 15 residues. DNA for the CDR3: TGTGCCAGCAGCTTGGAGGCCCCACCGACAGAGACCCAGTACTTC. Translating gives CASSLEAPPTETQYF.

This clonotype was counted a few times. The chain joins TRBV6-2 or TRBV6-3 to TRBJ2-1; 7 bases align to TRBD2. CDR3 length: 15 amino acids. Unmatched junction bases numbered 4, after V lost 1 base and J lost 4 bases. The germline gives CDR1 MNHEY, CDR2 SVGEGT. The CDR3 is CASSYFGGGYNEQFF. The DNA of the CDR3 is TGTGCCAGCAGTTACTTCGGCGGGGGTTACAATGAGCAGTTCTTC.

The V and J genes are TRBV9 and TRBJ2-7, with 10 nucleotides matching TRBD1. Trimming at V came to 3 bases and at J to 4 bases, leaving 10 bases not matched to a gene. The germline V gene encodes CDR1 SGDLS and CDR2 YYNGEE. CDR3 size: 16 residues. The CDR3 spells CASSGWGGQGPYEQYF. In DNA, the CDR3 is TGTGCCAGCAGCGGATGGGGGGGACAGGGGCCTTACGAGCAGTACTTC.

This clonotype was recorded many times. The DNA for the CDR3 is TGTGCCAGCAGCCAAGATGCGGTGGGGTCTCGCGGGCCGTACCAAGAGACCCAGTACTTC. Translation: CASSQDAVGSRGPYQETQYF. This chain uses TRBV3-1 with TRBJ2-5; D possibly corresponds to TRBD2 (5 bases). This CDR3 has 20 residues. The germline gives CDR1 LGHDT, CDR2 YNNKEL (reference sequence). The germline V and J ends were trimmed by 0 bases and 0 bases, with 23 bases remaining between them.

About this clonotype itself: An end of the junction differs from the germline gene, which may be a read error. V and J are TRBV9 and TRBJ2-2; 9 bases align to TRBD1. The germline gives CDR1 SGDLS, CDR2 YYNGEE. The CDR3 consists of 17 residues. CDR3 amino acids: CASSPPTGTGNIGELFF. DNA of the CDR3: TGTGCCAGCAGCCCCCCCACCGGGACAGGGAACATCGGGGAGCTGTTTTTT.

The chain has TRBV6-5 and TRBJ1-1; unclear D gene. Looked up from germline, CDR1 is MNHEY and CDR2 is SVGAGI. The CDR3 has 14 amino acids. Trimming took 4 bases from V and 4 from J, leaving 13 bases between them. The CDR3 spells CASSWADRSTEAFF. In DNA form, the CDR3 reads TGTGCCAGCAGTTGGGCAGATCGTAGCACTGAAGCTTTCTTT.